The T cell receptor beta chain under discussion was sequenced for a study of blood T cell repertoires in COVID-19. Study-wide context: The cDNA or gDNA used as material had been derived from T cells, B-cell-depleted T cells, or PBMCs.

V lost 3 bases, J lost 5 bases, and 13 bases lay in between. The CDR3 has 15 residues. The germline V gene encodes CDR1 KGHSH and CDR2 LQKENI. Assay used: immunoSEQ multiplex PCR; TCRdb lists only in-frame clones, some missing. Counted here are 150,000 to 200,000 clones, under 85% occurring once; the ten biggest clones make up 7.5% to 10%. This clonotype originated in a woman of 80 years or more with acute or convalescent COVID-19. Sequenced material: peripheral blood. The chain is built from TRBV18 and TRBJ1-4, with D maybe TRBD1 (6 bases). The CDR3 DNA follows: TGTGCCAGCTCACCGCTCGCAGGGGACAATGAAAAACTGTTTTTT. Translation: CASSPLAGDNEKLFF.